Each of the 21 T cell receptor beta chains below was sequenced from the same sample in a study of T-cell memory formation after mild COVID-19. MiXCR, run by TCRdb on the 5' RACE reads, gives a single entry per CDR3 protein. The top ten hold 12% to 15% of the sample, which has approximately 28,000 distinct CDR3 sequences, roughly 12% seen once. Sequenced sample: PBMCs or a T cell subset sorted from them (not recorded which). Receptors were obtained from an adult woman who had mild COVID-19 (a few samples of this study predate the infection). Cell type and time point are not known.

The chain employs TRBV19 and TRBJ2-7, with 8 nucleotides matching TRBD2. Germline V gene lookup returns CDR1 LNHDA and CDR2 SQIVND (reference sequence). The V segment lost 1 base and the J segment 6 bases; nucleotides outside the gene matches: 2. This CDR3 contains 13 residues. CDR3 in DNA: TGTGCCAGTAGTATAGCGGGAGGGGGCGAGCAGTACTTC. Its protein is CASSIAGGGEQYF.

This clonotype was seen at least ten times. The genes are TRBV6-5 and TRBJ1-4; D not resolved. The CDR3 runs to 15 residues. Germline-derived CDR1 and CDR2 are MNHEY and SVGAGI. Trimming shortened V by 5 bases and J by 0 bases, and 10 bases separated the two germline ends. For the CDR3, the DNA is TGTGCCAGCAGTCCGGGTCTCGCAACTAATGAAAAACTGTTTTTT. Amino acid sequence: CASSPGLATNEKLFF.

The sample holds many counts of this clonotype. The chain uses TRBV29-1 and TRBJ1-3; D ambiguous. The CDR3 sequence is 15 residues long. Germline lookup yields CDR1 SQVTM and CDR2 ANQGSEA. Trimming pared 7 bases from V and 4 bases from J, leaving 20 bases between. The CDR3 coding sequence is TGCAGCGGCCGGTTTGGCAGCTCGGTGGGAAACACCATATATTTT. It codes for CSGRFGSSVGNTIYF.

The table lists this clonotype with many counts. The chain joins TRBV5-5 to TRBJ1-4; no clear D. CDR3 length: 14 amino acids. From germline, CDR1 is SGHKS and CDR2 YYEKEE (reference sequence). Trimming shortened V by 4 bases and J by 0 bases, and 7 bases separated the two germline ends. Here the CDR3 DNA reads TGTGCCAGCAGCAGGACCACAACTAATGAAAAACTGTTTTTT. Translating gives CASSRTTTNEKLFF.

This clonotype was recorded at least ten times. In DNA, the CDR3 is TGTGCCAGCAGTTACGTTTCGACTAGCCGGTACCAAGAGACCCAGTACTTC. It yields the protein CASSYVSTSRYQETQYF. The chain links TRBV6-5 to TRBJ2-5, with 7 positions matching TRBD2. The ends lost 2 bases at V and 0 bases at J; junction bases unmatched: 9. Germline CDR1 MNHEY, CDR2 SVGAGI. The CDR3 is made up of 17 amino acids.

In its sample, this clonotype is medium-sized (0.01 to 0.1%). The chain combines TRBV11-2 with TRBJ1-1; tentatively, D is TRBD1 (5 bases). V gave up 5 bases and J gave up 3 bases, with 19 bases separating them. CDR1 and CDR2 from the germline V gene are SGHAT and FQNNGV. The CDR3 loop spans 16 amino acids. CDR3 nucleotide sequence: TGTGCCAGCAGCCTCGGCGGGGCGATAGTGGACACTGAAGCTTTCTTT. This gives the protein CASSLGGAIVDTEAFF.

The V gene is TRBV9, the J gene TRBJ2-1; D perhaps matches TRBD2 (5 bases). Germline values: CDR1 SGDLS, CDR2 YYNGEE. The CDR3 consists of 13 residues. V was cut by 0 bases and J by 10 bases, with 11 bases left in between. CDR3 nucleotide sequence: TGTGCCAGCAGCGTAGGGGTAGCGACCGAGCAGTTCTTC. It translates to CASSVGVATEQFF.

The sample holds many counts of this clonotype. The chain is built from TRBV5-6 and TRBJ2-5; 8 bases are shared with TRBD2. Germline V gene sequence: CDR1 SGHDT, CDR2 YYEEEE. CDR3 size: 15 residues. J was trimmed by 6 bases and V by 1 base; bases with no gene match: 8. Here the CDR3 reads CASSLTGLADQTQYF. Here the CDR3 DNA reads TGTGCCAGCAGCTTGACCGGACTAGCTGATCAGACCCAGTACTTC.

The table lists this clonotype with many counts. V gene TRBV7-9 combines with J gene TRBJ1-6, with a tentative D call TRBD1 (6 bases). The CDR3 is 16 amino acids. CDR1 and CDR2 (germline): SEHNR, FQNEAQ (reference sequence). The ends were cut back, 1 base at V and 3 bases at J, with 10 bases in the middle. DNA for the CDR3: TGTGCCAGCAGCTTAGGGCAGGGGTTCTATAATTCACCCCTCCACTTT. Its translation is CASSLGQGFYNSPLHF.

Many counts were recorded for this clonotype. The V and J genes are TRBV20-1 and TRBJ2-5; 10 bases are a match to TRBD2. Germline assignment: CDR1 DFQATT and CDR2 SNEGSKA (reference sequence). The ends lost 2 bases at V and 4 bases at J; junction bases unmatched: 10. The CDR3 loop spans 16 amino acids. CDR3 protein: CSARNLAGVRLETQYF. The CDR3 DNA follows: TGCAGTGCTAGAAACCTAGCGGGAGTTCGTCTAGAGACCCAGTACTTC.

This clonotype has ten or more counts. The chain uses TRBV4-3 and TRBJ2-7; 8 nucleotides agree with TRBD1. J gave up 0 bases and V 3 bases, and 10 bases lay outside the gene matches. From germline, CDR1 is LGHNA and CDR2 YSLEER. This CDR3 is built from 17 residues. The CDR3 DNA reads TGCGCCAGCAGCCACTATCCCGCCGGGACAGGCTCCTACGAGCAGTACTTC. It translates to CASSHYPAGTGSYEQYF.

This clonotype was seen repeatedly, ten times or more. V usage is TRBV7-9 and J usage is TRBJ1-1; possibly TRBD1 for D (5 bases). With 3 bases removed from V and 5 bases from J, the gap between germline ends came to 16 bases. The CDR3 contains 15 residues. The germline V gene encodes CDR1 SEHNR and CDR2 FQNEAQ (reference sequence). DNA for the CDR3: TGTGCCAGCAGCTTTTACCCCCAGGGTGGGACTGAAGCTTTCTTT. It is translated as CASSFYPQGGTEAFF.

This clonotype was seen repeatedly, ten times or more. V usage is TRBV2 and J usage is TRBJ2-3; no reliable D call. Between the trimmed V and J ends, which lost 7 bases and 2 bases, there was a span of 4 bases. Germline CDR1 and CDR2: SNHLY and FYNNEI. This CDR3 region has 11 residues. Here the CDR3 DNA reads TGTGCCAGCACCGTCACAGATACGCAGTATTTT. This codes for CASTVTDTQYF. Full variable domain (rest looked up from reference TRBV2 and TRBJ2-3): EPEVTQTPSHQVTQMGQEVILRCVPISNHLYFYWYRQILGQKVEFLVSFYNNEISEKSEIFDDQFSVERPDGSNFTLKIRSTKLEDSAMYFCASTVTDTQYFGPGTRLTVL.

This clonotype has ten or more counts. The chain has TRBV5-1 and TRBJ1-3; D is uncertain. Germline loops: CDR1 SGHRS, CDR2 YFSETQ. The V and J ends lost 2 bases and 0 bases respectively, with 9 bases between them. This CDR3 region has 15 residues. The chain's CDR3 is CASSLGQASGNTIYF. CDR3 coding DNA: TGCGCCAGCAGCTTAGGGCAGGCCTCTGGAAACACCATATATTTT.

In its sample, this clonotype was seen many times. V and J are TRBV12-3 or TRBV12-4 and TRBJ2-7; possible D gene TRBD2, 6 bases. Trimming removed 3 bases from V and 2 bases from J, with 14 bases in between. The length of the CDR3 is 15 residues. CDR3 sequence reads: CASSFRDSSTYEQYF. The CDR3 nucleotides read TGTGCCAGCAGTTTTCGGGACTCCTCAACCTACGAGCAGTACTTC.

This clonotype occurred many times. The rearrangement links TRBV5-1 to TRBJ2-7; the D is unclear. Germline CDR1 SGHRS, CDR2 YFSETQ. V dropped 0 bases and J dropped 2 bases, with 12 bases sitting between them. CDR3 length equals 15 residues. Here the CDR3 reads CASSLAAIATYEQYF. CDR3 nucleotide sequence: TGCGCCAGCAGCTTGGCCGCGATAGCTACCTACGAGCAGTACTTC.

This clonotype was seen at least ten times. The chain links TRBV29-1 to TRBJ1-4, with TRBD1 matching over 10 bases. Germline CDR1 SQVTM, CDR2 ANQGSEA. After removal of 0 bases from V and 7 bases from J, the junction contained 2 bases not matched to a gene. CDR3 length equals 14 residues. CDR3 amino acids: CSVEDWTGGEKLFF. CDR3 nucleotide sequence: TGCAGCGTTGAAGATTGGACAGGGGGTGAAAAACTGTTTTTT.

The chain couples TRBV7-2 to TRBJ2-7; 11 positions agree with TRBD1. In germline, CDR1 is SGHTA, CDR2 FQGNSA. This CDR3 has 14 residues. With V trimmed by 3 bases and J by 3 bases, 1 base remained unmatched. Written as DNA, the CDR3 is TGTGCCAGCAGCTTCGGGACAGGGGGCTACGAGCAGTACTTC. It yields the protein CASSFGTGGYEQYF.

Ten or more counts support this clonotype. The chain couples TRBV11-2 to TRBJ2-3; D assignment may be TRBD1 or TRBD2 (5 bases each). V lost 5 bases and J lost 8, with 20 bases in between. Germline CDR1 and CDR2: SGHAT and FQNNGV. The CDR3 spans 15 residues. CDR3 nucleotides: TGTGCCAGCAGCCAGGGACCCTCAAAAGCCCCTACGCAGTATTTT. Translating gives CASSQGPSKAPTQYF.

This clonotype was seen at least ten times. The chain recombines TRBV5-1 with TRBJ2-2, with 9 nucleotides matching TRBD2. This CDR3 region has 14 residues. With V trimmed by 0 bases and J by 11 bases, 5 bases remained unmatched. Germline values: CDR1 SGHRS, CDR2 YFSETQ. As DNA, the CDR3 is TGCGCCAGCAGCTTGGGACTAGCGGTGATAGAGCTGTTTTTT. Amino acid sequence: CASSLGLAVIELFF.

This clonotype has a count of ten or more. V gene TRBV15 combines with J gene TRBJ2-3; no clear D gene. Trimming removed 0 bases from V and 4 bases from J, with 5 bases in between. This CDR3 region has 13 residues. Per germline, CDR1 LNHNV and CDR2 YYDKDF (reference sequence). The CDR3 DNA sequence: TGTGCCACCAGCAGAGATACGGCAGATACGCAGTATTTT. Translating it yields CATSRDTADTQYF.